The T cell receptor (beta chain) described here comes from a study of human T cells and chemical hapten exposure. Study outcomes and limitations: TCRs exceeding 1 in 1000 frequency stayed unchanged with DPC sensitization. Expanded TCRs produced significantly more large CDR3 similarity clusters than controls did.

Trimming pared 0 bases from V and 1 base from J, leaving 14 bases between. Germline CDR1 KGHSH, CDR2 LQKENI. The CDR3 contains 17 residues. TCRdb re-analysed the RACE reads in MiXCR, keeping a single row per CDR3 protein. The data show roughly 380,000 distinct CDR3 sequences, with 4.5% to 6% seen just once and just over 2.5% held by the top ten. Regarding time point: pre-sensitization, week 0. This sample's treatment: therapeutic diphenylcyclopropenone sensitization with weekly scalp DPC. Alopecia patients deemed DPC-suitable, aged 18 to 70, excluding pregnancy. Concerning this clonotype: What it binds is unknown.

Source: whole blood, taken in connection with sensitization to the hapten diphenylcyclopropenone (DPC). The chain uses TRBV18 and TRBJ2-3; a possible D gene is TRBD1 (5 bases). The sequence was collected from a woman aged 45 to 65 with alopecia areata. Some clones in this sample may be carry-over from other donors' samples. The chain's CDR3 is CASSPPGQTRGTDTQYF. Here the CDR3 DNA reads TGTGCCAGCTCACCACCGGGTCAGACCAGGGGCACAGATACGCAGTATTTT.